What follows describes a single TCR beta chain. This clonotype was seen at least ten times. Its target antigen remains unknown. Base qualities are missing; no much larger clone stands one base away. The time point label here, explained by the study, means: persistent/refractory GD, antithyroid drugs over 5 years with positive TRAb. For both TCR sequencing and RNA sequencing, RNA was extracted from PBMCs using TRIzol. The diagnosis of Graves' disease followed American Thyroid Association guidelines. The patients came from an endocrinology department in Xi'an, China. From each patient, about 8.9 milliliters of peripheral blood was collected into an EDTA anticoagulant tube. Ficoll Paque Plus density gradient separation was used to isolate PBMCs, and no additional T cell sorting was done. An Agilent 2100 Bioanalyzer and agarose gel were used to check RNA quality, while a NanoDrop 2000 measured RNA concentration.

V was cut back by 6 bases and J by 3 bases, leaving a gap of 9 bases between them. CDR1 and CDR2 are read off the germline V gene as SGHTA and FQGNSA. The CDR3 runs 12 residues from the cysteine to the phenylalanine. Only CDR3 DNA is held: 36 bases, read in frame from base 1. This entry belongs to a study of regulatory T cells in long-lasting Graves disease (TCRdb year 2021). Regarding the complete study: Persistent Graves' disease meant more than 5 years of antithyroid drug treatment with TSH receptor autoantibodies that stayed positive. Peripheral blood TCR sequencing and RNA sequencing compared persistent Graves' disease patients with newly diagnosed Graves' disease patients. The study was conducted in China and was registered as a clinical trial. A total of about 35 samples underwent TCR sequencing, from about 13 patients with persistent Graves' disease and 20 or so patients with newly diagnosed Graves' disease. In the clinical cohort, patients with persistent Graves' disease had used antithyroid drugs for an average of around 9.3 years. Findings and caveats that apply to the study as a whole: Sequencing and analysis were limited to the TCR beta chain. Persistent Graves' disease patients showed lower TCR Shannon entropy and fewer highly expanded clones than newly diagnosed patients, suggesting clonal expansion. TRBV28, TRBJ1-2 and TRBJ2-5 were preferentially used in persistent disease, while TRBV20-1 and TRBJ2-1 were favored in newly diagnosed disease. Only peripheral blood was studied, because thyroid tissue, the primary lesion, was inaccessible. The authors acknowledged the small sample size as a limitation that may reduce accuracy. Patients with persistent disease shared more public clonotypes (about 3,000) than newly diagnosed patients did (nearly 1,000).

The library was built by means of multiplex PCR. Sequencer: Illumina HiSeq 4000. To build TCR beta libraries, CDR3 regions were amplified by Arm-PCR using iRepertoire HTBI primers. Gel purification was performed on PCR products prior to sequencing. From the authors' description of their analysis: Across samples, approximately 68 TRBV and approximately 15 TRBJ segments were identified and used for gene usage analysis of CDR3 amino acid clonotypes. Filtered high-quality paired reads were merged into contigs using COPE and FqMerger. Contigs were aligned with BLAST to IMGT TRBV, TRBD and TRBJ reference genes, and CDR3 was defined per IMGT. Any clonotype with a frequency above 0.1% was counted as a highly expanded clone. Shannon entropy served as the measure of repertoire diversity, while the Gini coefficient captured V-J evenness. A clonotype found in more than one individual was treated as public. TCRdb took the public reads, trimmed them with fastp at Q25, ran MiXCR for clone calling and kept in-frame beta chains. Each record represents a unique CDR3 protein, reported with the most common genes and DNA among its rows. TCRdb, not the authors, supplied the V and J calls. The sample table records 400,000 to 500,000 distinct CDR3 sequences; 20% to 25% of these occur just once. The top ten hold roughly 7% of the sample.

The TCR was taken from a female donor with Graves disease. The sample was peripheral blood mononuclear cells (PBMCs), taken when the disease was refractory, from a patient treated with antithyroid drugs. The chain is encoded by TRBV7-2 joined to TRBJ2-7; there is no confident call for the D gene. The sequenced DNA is TGTGCCAGCAGTTCCCCCTACTACGAGCAGTACTTC. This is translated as CASSSPYYEQYF.